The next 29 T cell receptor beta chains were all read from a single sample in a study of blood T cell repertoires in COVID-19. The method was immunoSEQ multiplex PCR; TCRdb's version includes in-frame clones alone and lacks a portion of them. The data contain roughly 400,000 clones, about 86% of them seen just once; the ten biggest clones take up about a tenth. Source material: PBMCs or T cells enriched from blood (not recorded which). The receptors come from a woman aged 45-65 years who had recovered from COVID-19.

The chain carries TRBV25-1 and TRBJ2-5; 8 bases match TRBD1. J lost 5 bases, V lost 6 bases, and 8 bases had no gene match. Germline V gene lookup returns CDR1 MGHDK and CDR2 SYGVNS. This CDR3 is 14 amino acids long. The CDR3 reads CASSRQGLWETQYF. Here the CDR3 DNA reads TGTGCCAGCAGCCGACAGGGGTTATGGGAGACCCAGTACTTC.

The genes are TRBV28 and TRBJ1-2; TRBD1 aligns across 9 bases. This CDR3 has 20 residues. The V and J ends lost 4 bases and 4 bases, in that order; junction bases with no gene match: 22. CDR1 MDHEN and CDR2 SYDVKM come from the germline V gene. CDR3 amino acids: CASSSSINRDRVFSAYGYTF. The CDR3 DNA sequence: TGTGCCAGCAGTTCCTCAATTAACCGGGACAGGGTTTTTTCCGCCTATGGCTACACCTTC.

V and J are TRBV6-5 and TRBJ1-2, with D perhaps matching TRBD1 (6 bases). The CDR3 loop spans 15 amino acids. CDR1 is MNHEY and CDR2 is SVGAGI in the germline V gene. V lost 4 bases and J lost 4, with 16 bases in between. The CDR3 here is CASSSLGGAVYGYTF. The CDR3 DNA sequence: TGTGCCAGCAGTTCCCTCGGGGGGGCAGTCTATGGCTACACCTTC.

The CDR3 reads CASMPGQGSQPQHF. CDR3 bases: TGTGCCAGTATGCCGGGACAGGGGAGTCAGCCCCAGCATTTT. The chain has TRBV2 and TRBJ1-5, with 10 positions matching TRBD1. This CDR3 is 14 amino acids long. Germline values: CDR1 SNHLY, CDR2 FYNNEI. Trimming cost V 9 bases and J 6 bases; bases outside gene matches: 8.

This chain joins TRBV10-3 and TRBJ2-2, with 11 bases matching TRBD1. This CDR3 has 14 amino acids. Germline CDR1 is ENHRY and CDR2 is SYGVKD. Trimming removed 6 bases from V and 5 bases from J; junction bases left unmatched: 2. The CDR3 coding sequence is TGTGCCATCAGAGGACAGGGGGCTACCGGGGAGCTGTTTTTT. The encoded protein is CAIRGQGATGELFF.

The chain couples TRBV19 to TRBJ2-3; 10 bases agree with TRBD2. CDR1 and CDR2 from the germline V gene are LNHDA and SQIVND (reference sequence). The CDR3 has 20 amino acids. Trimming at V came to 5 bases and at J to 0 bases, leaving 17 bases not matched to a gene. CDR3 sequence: CASSDRLPLAGGSSTDTQYF. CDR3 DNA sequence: TGTGCCAGTAGTGACCGGCTTCCTTTAGCGGGGGGTTCTAGCACAGATACGCAGTATTTT.

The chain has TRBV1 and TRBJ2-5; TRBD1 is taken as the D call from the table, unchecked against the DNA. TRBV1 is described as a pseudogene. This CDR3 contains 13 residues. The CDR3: CTSSYPTEETQYF. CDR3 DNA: TGCACCAGCAGCTACCCGACAGAAGAGACCCAGTACTTC.

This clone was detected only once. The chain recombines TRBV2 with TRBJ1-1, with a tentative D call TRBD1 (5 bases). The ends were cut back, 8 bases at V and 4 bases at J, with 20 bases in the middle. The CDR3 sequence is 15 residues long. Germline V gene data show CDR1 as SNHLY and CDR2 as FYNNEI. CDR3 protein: CASVAGQSIGTEAFF. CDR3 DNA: TGTGCCAGCGTTGCAGGGCAGAGCATCGGCACTGAAGCTTTCTTT.

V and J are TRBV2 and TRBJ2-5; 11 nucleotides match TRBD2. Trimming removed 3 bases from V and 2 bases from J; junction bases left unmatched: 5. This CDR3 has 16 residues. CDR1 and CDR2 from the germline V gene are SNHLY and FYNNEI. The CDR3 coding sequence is TGTGCCAGCAGTGATCCGGGACTAGCGGAACAAGAGACCCAGTACTTC. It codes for CASSDPGLAEQETQYF.

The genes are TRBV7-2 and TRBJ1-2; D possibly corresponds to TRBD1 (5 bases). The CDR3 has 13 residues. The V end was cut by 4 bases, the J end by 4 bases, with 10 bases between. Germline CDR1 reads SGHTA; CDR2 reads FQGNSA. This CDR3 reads CASSSRQFYGYTF. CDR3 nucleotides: TGTGCCAGCAGCTCCAGACAGTTCTATGGCTACACCTTC.

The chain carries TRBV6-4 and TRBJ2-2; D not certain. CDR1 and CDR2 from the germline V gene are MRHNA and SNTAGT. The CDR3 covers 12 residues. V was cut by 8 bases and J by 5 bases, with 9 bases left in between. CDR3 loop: CASGRRTGELFF. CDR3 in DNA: TGTGCCAGCGGCAGGCGTACCGGGGAGCTGTTTTTT.

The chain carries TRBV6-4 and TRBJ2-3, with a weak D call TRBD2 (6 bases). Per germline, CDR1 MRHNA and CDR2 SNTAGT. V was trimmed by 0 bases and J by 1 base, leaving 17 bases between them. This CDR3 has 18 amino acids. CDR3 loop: CASSDSSGGVGGTDTQYF. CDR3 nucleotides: TGTGCCAGCAGTGACTCGAGTGGCGGGGTAGGGGGCACAGATACGCAGTATTTT.

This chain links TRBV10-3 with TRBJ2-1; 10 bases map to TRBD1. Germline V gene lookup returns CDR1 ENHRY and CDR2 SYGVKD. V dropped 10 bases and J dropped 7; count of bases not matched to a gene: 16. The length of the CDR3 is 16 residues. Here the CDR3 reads CATLSLGQGFGNEQFF. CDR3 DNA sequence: TGTGCCACACTATCCTTGGGACAGGGGTTTGGGAATGAGCAGTTCTTC.

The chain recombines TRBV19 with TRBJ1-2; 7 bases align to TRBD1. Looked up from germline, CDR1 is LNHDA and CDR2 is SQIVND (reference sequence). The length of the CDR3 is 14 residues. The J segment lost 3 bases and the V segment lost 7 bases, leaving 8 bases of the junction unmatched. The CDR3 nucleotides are TGTGCCAGTAAACTGACCGGGACAGACTATGGCTACACCTTC. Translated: CASKLTGTDYGYTF.

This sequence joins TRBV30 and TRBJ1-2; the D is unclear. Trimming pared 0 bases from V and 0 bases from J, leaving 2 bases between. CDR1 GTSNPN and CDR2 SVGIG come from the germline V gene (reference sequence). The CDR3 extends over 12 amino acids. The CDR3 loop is CAWSVTNYGYTF. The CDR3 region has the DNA TGTGCCTGGAGTGTTACTAACTATGGCTACACCTTC.

The CDR3 protein is CASSLLGGRNTEAFF. CDR3 DNA sequence: TGTGCCAGCAGCTTGCTTGGGGGCAGGAACACTGAAGCTTTCTTT. The chain is built from TRBV5-6 and TRBJ1-1; a possible D gene is TRBD1 (6 bases). Germline CDR1 and CDR2: SGHDT and YYEEEE. Trimming removed 1 base at V and 1 base at J, with 11 bases between. There are 15 residues in the CDR3.

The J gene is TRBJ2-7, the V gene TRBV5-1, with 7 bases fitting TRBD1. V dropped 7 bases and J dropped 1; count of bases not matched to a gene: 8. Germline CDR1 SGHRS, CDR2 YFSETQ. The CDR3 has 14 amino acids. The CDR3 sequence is CASRLPGQSYEQYF. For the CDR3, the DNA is TGCGCCAGCCGTCTCCCGGGACAGTCCTACGAGCAGTACTTC.

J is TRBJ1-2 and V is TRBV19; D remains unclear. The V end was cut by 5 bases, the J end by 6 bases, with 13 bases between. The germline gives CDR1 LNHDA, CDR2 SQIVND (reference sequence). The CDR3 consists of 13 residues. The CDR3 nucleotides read TGTGCCAGTAGTCAAAGAGGGCTGAATGGCTACACCTTC. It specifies CASSQRGLNGYTF.

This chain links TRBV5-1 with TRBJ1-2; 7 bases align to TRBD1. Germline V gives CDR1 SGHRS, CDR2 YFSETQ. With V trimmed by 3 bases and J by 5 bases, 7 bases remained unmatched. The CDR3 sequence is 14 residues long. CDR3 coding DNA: TGCGCCAGCAGCTCGGGGACAGTTCCTTATGGCTACACCTTC. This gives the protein CASSSGTVPYGYTF.

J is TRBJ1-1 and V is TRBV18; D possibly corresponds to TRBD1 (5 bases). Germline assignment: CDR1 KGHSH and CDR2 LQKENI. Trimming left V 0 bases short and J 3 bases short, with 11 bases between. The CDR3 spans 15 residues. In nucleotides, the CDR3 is TGTGCCAGCTCACCACCTGTCGGGGGGTACACTGAAGCTTTCTTT. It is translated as CASSPPVGGYTEAFF.

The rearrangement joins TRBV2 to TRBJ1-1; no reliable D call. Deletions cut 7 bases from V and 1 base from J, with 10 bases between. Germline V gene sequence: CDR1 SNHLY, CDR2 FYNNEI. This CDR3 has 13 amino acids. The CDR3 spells CASISLSNTEAFF. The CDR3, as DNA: TGTGCCAGCATCAGTCTTTCGAACACTGAAGCTTTCTTT. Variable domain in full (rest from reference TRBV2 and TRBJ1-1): EPEVTQTPSHQVTQMGQEVILRCVPISNHLYFYWYRQILGQKVEFLVSFYNNEISEKSEIFDDQFSVERPDGSNFTLKIRSTKLEDSAMYFCASISLSNTEAFFGQGTRLTVV.

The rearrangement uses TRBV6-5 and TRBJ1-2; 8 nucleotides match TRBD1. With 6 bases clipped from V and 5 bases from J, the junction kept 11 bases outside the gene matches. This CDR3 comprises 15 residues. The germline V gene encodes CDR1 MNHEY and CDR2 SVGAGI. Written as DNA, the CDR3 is TGTGCCAGCAGGTTACAACCCGGGACAGGATATGGCTACACCTTC. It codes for CASRLQPGTGYGYTF.

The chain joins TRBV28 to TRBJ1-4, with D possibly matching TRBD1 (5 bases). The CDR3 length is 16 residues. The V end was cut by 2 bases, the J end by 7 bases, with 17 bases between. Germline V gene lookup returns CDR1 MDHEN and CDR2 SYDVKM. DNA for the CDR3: TGTGCCAGCAGTTTAAGGTTAGGGCAGGGTGGTGAAAAACTGTTTTTT. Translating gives CASSLRLGQGGEKLFF.

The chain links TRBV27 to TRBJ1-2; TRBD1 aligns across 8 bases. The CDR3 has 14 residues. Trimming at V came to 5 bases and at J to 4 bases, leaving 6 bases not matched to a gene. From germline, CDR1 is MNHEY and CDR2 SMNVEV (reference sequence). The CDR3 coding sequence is TGTGCCAGCAGTCCGGACAGGGCGGCCTATGGCTACACCTTC. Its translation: CASSPDRAAYGYTF.

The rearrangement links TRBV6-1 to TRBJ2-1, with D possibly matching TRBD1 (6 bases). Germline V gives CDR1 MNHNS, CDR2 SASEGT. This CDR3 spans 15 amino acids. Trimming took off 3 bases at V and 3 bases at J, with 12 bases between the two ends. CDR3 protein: CASSDYDRIYNEQFF. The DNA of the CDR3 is TGTGCCAGCAGTGATTATGACAGGATCTACAATGAGCAGTTCTTC.

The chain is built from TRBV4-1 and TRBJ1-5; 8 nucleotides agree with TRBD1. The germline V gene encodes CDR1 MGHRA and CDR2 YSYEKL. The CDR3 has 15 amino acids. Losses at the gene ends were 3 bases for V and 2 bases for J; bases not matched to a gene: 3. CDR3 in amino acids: CASSHETGGNQPQHF. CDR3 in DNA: TGCGCCAGCAGCCACGAGACAGGGGGCAATCAGCCCCAGCATTTT.

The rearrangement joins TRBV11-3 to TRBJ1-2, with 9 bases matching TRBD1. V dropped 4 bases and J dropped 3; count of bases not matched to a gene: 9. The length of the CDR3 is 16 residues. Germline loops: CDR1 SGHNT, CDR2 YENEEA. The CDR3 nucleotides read TGTGCCAGCAGCTCACCCCGGGACAGGGAGTACTATGGCTACACCTTC. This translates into CASSSPRDREYYGYTF.

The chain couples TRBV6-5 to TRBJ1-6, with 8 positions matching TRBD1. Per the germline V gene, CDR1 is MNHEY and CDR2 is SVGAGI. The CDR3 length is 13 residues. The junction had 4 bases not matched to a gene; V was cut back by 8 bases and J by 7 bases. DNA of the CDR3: TGTGCCAGCGGTTGGACAGGGAATTCACCCCTCCACTTT. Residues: CASGWTGNSPLHF.

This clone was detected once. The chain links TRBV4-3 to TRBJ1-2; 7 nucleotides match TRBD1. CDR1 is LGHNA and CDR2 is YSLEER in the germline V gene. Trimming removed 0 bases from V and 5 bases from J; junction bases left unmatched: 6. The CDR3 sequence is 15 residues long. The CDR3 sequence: CASSQELAGGYGYTF. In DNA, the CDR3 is TGCGCCAGCAGCCAAGAATTAGCAGGGGGGTATGGCTACACCTTC.